This T cell receptor (beta chain) was observed in a study of STAT5B mutations in CD4+ large granular lymphocyte leukemia. Germline CDR1 reads SGHNT; CDR2 reads YYREEE (reference sequence). V was pared by 7 bases and J by 6 bases, with 16 bases between. The CDR3 extends over 13 amino acids. Notes on this clone: Antigen specificity is unknown.

Notes on the study in general: TRBV06-family usage was enriched in top patient clones (8/27) versus controls (2/35).

Here immunoSEQ multiplex PCR was the method, and the copy in TCRdb shows in-frame clones only, minus some. The data show tens of thousands of clones, 78% seen once. Sample: CD4+ T cells from blood buffy coats. This TCR came from a human donor in good health. The chain has TRBV5-4 and TRBJ1-2; the D is unclear. CDR3 DNA sequence: TGTGCCAGCCACAGCCTAACCGGGGATGGCTACACCTTC. It encodes CASHSLTGDGYTF.